The 9 T cell receptor beta chains listed next were all sequenced from one sample in a study of molecular identifiers for immune sequencing clone quantification. TCRdb re-called the PCR reads through MiXCR, storing one row per CDR3 protein. The sample contains roughly 320,000 distinct CDR3 sequences, about 22% of which appear only once. Sequencing was performed on naive CD8+ T cells from blood, with Jurkat cell RNA spiked in. Regarding subset: FACS-sorted CD8+CD4-CCR7+CD45RA+ naive T cells. These receptors originate from a human donor in good health. Some libraries in this study had Jurkat cell RNA spiked in.

For this clonotype: Germline and junction disagree at one end, which may indicate a read error. The V gene is TRBV27, the J gene TRBJ1-1, with 7 bases matching TRBD1. Per germline, CDR1 MNHEY and CDR2 SMNVEV (reference sequence). This CDR3 spans 16 amino acids. The DNA of the CDR3 is TGTGCCGGCAGACCCTCTTTGGTGCAGGGGGGTACTGAAGCTTTCTTT. The encoded protein is CAGRPSLVQGGTEAFF.

At least ten counts were recorded for this clonotype. This chain uses TRBV29-1 with TRBJ2-3; D is possibly TRBD1 or TRBD2 (5 bases each). CDR3 length: 15 residues. Germline CDR1 and CDR2: SQVTM and ANQGSEA. Trimming removed 1 base at V and 0 bases at J, with 11 bases between. CDR3 amino acids: CSVEGGISSTDTQYF. The DNA for the CDR3 is TGCAGCGTTGAAGGGGGGATATCTAGCACAGATACGCAGTATTTT.

The CDR3 spells CSARDWGQAQETQYF. The CDR3 nucleotides are TGCAGTGCTAGAGATTGGGGACAGGCACAAGAGACCCAGTACTTC. This rearrangement joins TRBV20-1 to TRBJ2-5; 8 bases fit TRBD1. Trimming took 0 bases from V and 2 from J; bases not matched to a gene: 5. The CDR3 consists of 15 residues. CDR1 and CDR2 from the germline V gene are DFQATT and SNEGSKA (reference sequence).

The V and J genes are TRBV28 and TRBJ1-5; possibly TRBD1 for D (5 bases). From germline, CDR1 is MDHEN and CDR2 SYDVKM. Trimming removed 2 bases at V and 9 bases at J, with 11 bases between. The CDR3 sequence is 13 residues long. The chain's CDR3 is CASSLKGLGPQHF. As DNA, the CDR3 is TGTGCCAGCAGTTTAAAGGGGCTCGGGCCCCAGCATTTT. The full variable domain, completed using reference TRBV28 and TRBJ1-5, is DVKVTQSSRYLVKRTGEKVFLECVQDMDHENMFWYRQDPGLGLRLIYFSYDVKMKEKGDIPEGYSVSREKKERFSLILESASTNQTSMYLCASSLKGLGPQHFGDGTRLSIL.

This clonotype appeared a few times. The rearrangement joins TRBV4-3 to TRBJ2-4; a weak D match, TRBD2 (6 bases). Trimming stripped 0 bases from V and 6 bases from J, with 12 bases between. From germline, CDR1 is LGHNA and CDR2 YSLEER. This CDR3 comprises 15 residues. The CDR3 DNA follows: TGCGCCAGCAGCCAAGAAACCCGGACTATAAACATTCAGTACTTC. Its protein product is CASSQETRTINIQYF.

This chain joins TRBV7-9 and TRBJ2-4; D unclear. This CDR3 is 13 amino acids long. Germline assignment: CDR1 SEHNR and CDR2 FQNEAQ (reference sequence). V was clipped by 6 bases and J by 2 bases, with 8 bases between them. For the CDR3, the DNA is TGTGCCAGCAGTGAAAGCCCCAAAAACATTCAGTACTTC. Amino acids: CASSESPKNIQYF. The complete variable domain, with remaining parts taken from reference TRBV7-9 and TRBJ2-4, reads DTGVSQNPRHKITKRGQNVTFRCDPISEHNRLYWYRQTLGQGPEFLTYFQNEAQLEKSRLLSDRFSAERPKGSFSTLEIQRTEQGDSAMYLCASSESPKNIQYFGAGTRLSVL.

The sample holds a few counts of this clonotype. The chain links TRBV2 to TRBJ2-3; 14 bases align to TRBD2. V lost 6 bases, J lost 3 bases, and 11 bases stayed unmatched. Germline V gene data show CDR1 as SNHLY and CDR2 as FYNNEI. The CDR3 is made up of 18 amino acids. Written as DNA, the CDR3 is TGTGCCAGCAGCACACGACAGGGACTAGCGGGAGCAACAGATACGCAGTATTTT. It encodes CASSTRQGLAGATDTQYF.

Comments on this clonotype: The junction and the germline gene differ at one end; a read error may be behind it. This chain uses TRBV14 with TRBJ1-1; tentative D call: TRBD1 (5 bases). Germline V gives CDR1 SGHDN, CDR2 FVKESK. CDR3 size: 13 residues. The CDR3, as DNA: TGTGCCAGCGGCCAAGTTTATCCAGGGGAAGCTTTCTTT. It is translated as CASGQVYPGEAFF.

This clonotype has just one count. V is TRBV4-3 and J is TRBJ2-5; 8 bases are a match to TRBD2. After removal of 0 bases from V and 9 bases from J, the junction contained 9 bases not matched to a gene. Germline V CDR1 and CDR2: LGHNA, YSLEER. CDR3 length: 15 residues. This CDR3 reads CASSQEVAGQAPQYF. In DNA, the CDR3 is TGCGCCAGCAGCCAAGAAGTAGCGGGGCAAGCGCCCCAGTACTTC.